The source of this T cell receptor beta chain is a study of blood T cell repertoires in COVID-19 (dated by TCRdb to 2019 to 2021). Turning to the overall study: Samples from collaborators originated in the United States, Italy and Spain and spanned both the acute and convalescent phases of COVID-19. The prospective study material was composed of cDNA or gDNA derived from T cells, B-cell-depleted T cells, or PBMCs. Subjects who had been exposed to COVID-19, were actively infected with it, or had recovered from it provided the deeply sampled blood TCRbeta repertoires that made up the dataset. A freely available public database, intended as a resource for researchers studying the immune response to SARS-CoV-2, is where the repertoires were released. Samples came from the ongoing ImmuneRACE study (first 160 participants) plus 1,254 subjects from 6 global collaborators. The sample metadata nearly always contained a de-identified subject ID, COVID-19 status, age in years and sex. HLA class I and class II types, where available, came from metadata supplied by the sample provider rather than from assay-based typing. What the study reported, not specific to this receptor: The quantity of clinical and demographic metadata differed by source and by participant and was supplied without curation.

The immunoSEQ Assay, a bias-controlled multiplex PCR, was used to amplify TCRbeta CDR3 regions from genomic DNA. As for how the authors treated the data: Nucleated cell counts per sample were estimated from amplification of reference gene primers within the assay. Sequence reads were collapsed and filtered to measure the absolute abundance of every unique TCRbeta CDR3 rearrangement. Productive Simpson clonality was computed per sample as the square root of Simpson's diversity index over productive rearrangements. TCRdb holds this immuneACCESS table with in-frame rearrangements only. Some clones are missing; in checked studies, unresolved V genes explain under half, and the rest has no known cause. V and J calls and clone size are those listed in that table; D and trimming were worked out from the DNA. The sample has about 40,000 clones on record, approximately 85% of them singletons. Of the sample, approximately 13% is held by the ten largest clones.

According to the germline V gene, CDR1 reads SGHRS and CDR2 reads YFSETQ. V is pared back by 0 bases and J by 6 bases, with 8 bases lying between the germline termini. The CDR3 runs 13 amino acids, cysteine and phenylalanine included. Only the CDR3 DNA is retained, 39 bases long and in frame from the first base. The collaborating institutions used their own protocols to collect whole blood in K2EDTA tubes. For TCRbeta analysis, collaborators shipped samples in one of three forms: frozen whole blood, isolated PBMCs, or DNA extracted from either of those sample types. This clone showed up just a few times. Its target antigen remains unknown. Base qualities are missing; no much larger clone stands one base away.

This clonotype was sampled from a human donor in a cohort sampled during active COVID-19. This receptor chain uses TRBV5-1 and TRBJ2-3, with TRBD2 perhaps the D gene, on 5 matching bases. The sample comprised peripheral blood. CDR3 region: CASSLAGVDTQYF. The nucleotide sequence reads as follows: TGCGCCAGCAGCTTGGCCGGGGTGGATACGCAGTATTTT.